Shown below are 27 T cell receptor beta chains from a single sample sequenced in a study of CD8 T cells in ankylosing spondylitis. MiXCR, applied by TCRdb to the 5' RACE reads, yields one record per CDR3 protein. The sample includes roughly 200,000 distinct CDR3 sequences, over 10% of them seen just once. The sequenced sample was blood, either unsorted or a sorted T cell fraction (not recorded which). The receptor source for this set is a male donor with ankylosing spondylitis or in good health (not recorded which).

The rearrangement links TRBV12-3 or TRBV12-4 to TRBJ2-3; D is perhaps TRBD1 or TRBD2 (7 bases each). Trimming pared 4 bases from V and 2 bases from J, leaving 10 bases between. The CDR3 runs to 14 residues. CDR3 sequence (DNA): TGTGCCAGCAGTTGGGAGGGGGCCACAGATACGCAGTATTTT. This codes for CASSWEGATDTQYF.

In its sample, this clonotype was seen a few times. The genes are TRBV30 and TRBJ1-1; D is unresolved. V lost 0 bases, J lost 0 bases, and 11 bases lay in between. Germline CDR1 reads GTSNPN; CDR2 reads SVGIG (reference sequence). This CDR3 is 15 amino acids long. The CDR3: CAWSVRWGMNTEAFF. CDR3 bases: TGTGCCTGGAGTGTACGTTGGGGTATGAACACTGAAGCTTTCTTT.

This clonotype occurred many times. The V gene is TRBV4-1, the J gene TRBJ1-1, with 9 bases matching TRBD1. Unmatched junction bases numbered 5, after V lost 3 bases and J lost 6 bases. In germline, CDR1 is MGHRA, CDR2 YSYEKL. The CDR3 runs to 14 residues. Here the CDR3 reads CASSHSGQGPEAFF. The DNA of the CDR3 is TGCGCCAGCAGCCACTCGGGACAGGGCCCTGAAGCTTTCTTT.

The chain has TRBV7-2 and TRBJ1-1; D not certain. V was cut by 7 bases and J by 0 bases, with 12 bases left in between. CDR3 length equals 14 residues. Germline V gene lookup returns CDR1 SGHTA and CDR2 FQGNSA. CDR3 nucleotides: TGTGCCAGCACCTGGACGGATATGAACACTGAAGCTTTCTTT. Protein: CASTWTDMNTEAFF.

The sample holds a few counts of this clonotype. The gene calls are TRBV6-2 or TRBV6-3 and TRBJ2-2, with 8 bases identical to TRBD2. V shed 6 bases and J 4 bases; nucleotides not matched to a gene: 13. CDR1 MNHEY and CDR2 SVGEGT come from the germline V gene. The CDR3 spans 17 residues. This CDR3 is CASRTEIAGKGTGELFF. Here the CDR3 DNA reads TGTGCCAGCAGAACAGAGATAGCGGGAAAGGGCACCGGGGAGCTGTTTTTT.

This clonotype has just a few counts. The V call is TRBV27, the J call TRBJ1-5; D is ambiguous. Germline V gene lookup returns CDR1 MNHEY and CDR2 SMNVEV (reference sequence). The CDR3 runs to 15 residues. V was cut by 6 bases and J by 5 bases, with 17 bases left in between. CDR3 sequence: CASRGWAQADQPQHF. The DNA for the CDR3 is TGTGCCAGCAGGGGCTGGGCCCAGGCCGATCAGCCCCAGCATTTT.

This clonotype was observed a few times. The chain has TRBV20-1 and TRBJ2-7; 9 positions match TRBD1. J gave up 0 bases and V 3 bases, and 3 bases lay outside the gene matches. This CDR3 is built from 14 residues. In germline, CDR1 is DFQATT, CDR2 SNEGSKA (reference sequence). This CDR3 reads CSARGQGSSYEQYF. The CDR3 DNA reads TGCAGTGCTAGGGGACAGGGAAGCTCCTACGAGCAGTACTTC.

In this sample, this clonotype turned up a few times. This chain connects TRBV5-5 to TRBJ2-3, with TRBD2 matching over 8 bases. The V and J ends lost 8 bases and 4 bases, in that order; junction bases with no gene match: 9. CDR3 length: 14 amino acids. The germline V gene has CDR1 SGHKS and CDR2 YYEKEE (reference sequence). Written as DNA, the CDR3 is TGTGCCAGTAACGGGGGGGCCACCCCAGATACGCAGTATTTT. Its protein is CASNGGATPDTQYF.

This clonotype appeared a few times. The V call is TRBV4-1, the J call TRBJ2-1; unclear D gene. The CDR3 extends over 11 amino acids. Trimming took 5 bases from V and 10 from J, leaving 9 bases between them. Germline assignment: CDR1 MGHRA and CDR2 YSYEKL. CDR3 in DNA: TGCGCCAGCAGCAGTCCAGCGGAGCAGTTCTTC. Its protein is CASSSPAEQFF.

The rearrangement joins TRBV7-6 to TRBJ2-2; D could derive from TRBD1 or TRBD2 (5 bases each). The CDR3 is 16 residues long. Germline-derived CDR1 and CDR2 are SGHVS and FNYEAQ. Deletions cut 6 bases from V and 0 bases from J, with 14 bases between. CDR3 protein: CASSHPGPSNTGELFF. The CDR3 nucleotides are TGTGCCAGCAGTCACCCGGGGCCTTCGAACACCGGGGAGCTGTTTTTT.

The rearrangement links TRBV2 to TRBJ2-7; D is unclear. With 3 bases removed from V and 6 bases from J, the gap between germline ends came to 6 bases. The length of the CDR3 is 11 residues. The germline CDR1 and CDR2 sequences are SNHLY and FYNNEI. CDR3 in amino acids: CASSESGEQYF. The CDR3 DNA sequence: TGTGCCAGCAGTGAGTCGGGCGAGCAGTACTTC.

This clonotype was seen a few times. CDR3 amino acids: CAISDDGWDEQFF. DNA of the CDR3: TGTGCCATCAGTGACGACGGTTGGGATGAGCAGTTCTTC. This chain connects TRBV10-3 to TRBJ2-1; D unclear. The CDR3 runs 13 residues. Trimming took off 3 bases at V and 8 bases at J, with 11 bases between the two ends. In germline, CDR1 is ENHRY, CDR2 SYGVKD.

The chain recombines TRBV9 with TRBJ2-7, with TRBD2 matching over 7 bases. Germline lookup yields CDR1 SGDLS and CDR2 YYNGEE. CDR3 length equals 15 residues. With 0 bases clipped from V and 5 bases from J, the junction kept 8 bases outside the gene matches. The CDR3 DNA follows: TGTGCCAGCAGCGTAGGAGGCGGGAGAATGAACGAGCAGTACTTC. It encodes CASSVGGGRMNEQYF.

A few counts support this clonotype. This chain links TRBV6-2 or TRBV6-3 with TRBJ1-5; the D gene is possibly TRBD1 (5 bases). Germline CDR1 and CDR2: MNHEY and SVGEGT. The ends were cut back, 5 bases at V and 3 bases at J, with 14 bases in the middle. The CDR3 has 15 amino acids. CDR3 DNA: TGTGCCAGCAGTCGAACTGTGGGGGTCAATCAGCCCCAGCATTTT. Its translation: CASSRTVGVNQPQHF.

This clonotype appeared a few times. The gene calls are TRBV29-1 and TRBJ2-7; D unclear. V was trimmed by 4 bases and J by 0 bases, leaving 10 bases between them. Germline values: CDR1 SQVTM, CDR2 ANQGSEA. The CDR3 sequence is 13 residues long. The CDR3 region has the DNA TGCAGCGTTGGCGGCGGCAGCTCCTACGAGCAGTACTTC. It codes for CSVGGGSSYEQYF.

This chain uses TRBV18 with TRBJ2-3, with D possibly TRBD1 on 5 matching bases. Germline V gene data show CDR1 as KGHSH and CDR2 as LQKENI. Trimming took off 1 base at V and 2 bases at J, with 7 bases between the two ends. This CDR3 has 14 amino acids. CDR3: CASSPLGLTDTQYF. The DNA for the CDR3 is TGTGCCAGCTCACCACTGGGGCTCACAGATACGCAGTATTTT.

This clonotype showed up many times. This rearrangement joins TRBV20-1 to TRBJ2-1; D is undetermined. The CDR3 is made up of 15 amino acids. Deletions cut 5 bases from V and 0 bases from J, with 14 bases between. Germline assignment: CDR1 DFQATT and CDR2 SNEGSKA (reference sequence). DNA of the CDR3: TGCAGTGCTCCCGGAGCTCAGAGCTCCTACAATGAGCAGTTCTTC. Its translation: CSAPGAQSSYNEQFF.

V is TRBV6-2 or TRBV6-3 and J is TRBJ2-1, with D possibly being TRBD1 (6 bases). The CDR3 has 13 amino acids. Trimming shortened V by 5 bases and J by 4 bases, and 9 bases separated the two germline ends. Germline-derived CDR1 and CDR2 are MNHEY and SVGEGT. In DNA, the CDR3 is TGTGCCAGCAGTCAGGGGATATACAATGAGCAGTTCTTC. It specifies CASSQGIYNEQFF.

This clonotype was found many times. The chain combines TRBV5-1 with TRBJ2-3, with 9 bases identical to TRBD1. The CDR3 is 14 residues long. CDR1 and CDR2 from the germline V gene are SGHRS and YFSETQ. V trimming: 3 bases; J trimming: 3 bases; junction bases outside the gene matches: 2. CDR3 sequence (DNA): TGCGCCAGCAGCTCGGGACAGGGAACAGATACGCAGTATTTT. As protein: CASSSGQGTDTQYF.

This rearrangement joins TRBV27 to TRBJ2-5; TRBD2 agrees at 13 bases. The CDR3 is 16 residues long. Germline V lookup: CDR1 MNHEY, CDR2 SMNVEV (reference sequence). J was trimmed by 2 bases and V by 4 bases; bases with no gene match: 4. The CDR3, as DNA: TGTGCCAGCAGTTCCCTACTAGCGGGGGGGCAAGAGACCCAGTACTTC. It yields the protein CASSSLLAGGQETQYF.

Here the CDR3 DNA reads TGCAGTGCTACCGTCGCCTCCAGAGGCGAGCAGTACTTC. Amino acids: CSATVASRGEQYF. The chain has TRBV20-1 and TRBJ2-7; D gene ambiguous. This CDR3 region has 13 residues. The V and J ends lost 4 bases and 6 bases respectively, with 16 bases between them. Germline CDR1 DFQATT, CDR2 SNEGSKA (reference sequence).

The CDR3 protein is CASSPGGGSGANVLTF. CDR3 in DNA: TGTGCCAGCAGCCCGGGAGGGGGCTCTGGGGCCAACGTCCTGACTTTC. This chain connects TRBV12-3 or TRBV12-4 to TRBJ2-6, with TRBD2 identical over 8 bases. V gave up 6 bases and J gave up 0 bases; unmatched junction bases: 4. The CDR3 contains 16 residues.

The CDR3 DNA follows: TGTGCCAGCAGTTACTCCCACCCCAGGGCTCCGGTGCCCGGGGAGCTGTTTTTT. It translates to CASSYSHPRAPVPGELFF. The chain carries TRBV6-5 and TRBJ2-2; D possibly corresponds to TRBD1 (5 bases). Trimming took 0 bases from V and 6 from J, leaving 20 bases between them. CDR3 length: 18 amino acids. Germline V CDR1 and CDR2: MNHEY, SVGAGI.

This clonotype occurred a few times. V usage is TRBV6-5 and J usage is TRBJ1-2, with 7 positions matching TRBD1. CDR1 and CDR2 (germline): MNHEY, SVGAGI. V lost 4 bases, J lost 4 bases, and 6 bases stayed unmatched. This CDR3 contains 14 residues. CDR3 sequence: CASSSQGQVYGYTF. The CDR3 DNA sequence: TGTGCCAGCAGTTCGCAAGGACAGGTCTATGGCTACACCTTC.

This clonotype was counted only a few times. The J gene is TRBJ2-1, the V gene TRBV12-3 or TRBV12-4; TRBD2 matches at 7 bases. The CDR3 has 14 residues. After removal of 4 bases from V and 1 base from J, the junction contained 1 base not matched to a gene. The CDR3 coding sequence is TGTGCCAGCAGTTCAGCGGGATCCTACAATGAGCAGTTCTTC. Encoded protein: CASSSAGSYNEQFF.

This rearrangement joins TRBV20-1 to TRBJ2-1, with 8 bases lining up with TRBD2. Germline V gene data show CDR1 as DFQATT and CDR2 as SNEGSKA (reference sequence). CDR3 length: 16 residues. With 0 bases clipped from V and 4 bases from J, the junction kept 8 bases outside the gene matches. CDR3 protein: CSARDPSSGLYNEQFF. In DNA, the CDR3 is TGCAGTGCTAGAGATCCGTCTAGCGGGCTTTACAATGAGCAGTTCTTC.

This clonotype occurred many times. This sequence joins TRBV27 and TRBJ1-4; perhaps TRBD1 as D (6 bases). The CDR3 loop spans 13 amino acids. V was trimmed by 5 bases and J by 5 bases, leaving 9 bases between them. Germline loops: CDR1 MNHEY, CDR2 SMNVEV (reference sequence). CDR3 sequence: CASSGQQNEKLFF. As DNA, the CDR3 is TGTGCCAGCAGTGGACAGCAGAATGAAAAACTGTTTTTT.